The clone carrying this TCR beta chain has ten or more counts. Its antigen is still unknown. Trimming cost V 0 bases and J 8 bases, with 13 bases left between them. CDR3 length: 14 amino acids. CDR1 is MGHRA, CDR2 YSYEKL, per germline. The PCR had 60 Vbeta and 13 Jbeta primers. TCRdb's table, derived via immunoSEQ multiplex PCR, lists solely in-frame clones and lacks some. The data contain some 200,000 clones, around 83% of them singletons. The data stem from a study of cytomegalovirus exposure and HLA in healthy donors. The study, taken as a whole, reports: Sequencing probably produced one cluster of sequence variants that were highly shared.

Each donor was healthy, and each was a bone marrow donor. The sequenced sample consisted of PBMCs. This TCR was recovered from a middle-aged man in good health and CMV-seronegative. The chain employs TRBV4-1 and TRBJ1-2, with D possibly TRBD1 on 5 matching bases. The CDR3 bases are TGCGCCAGCAGCCAAGAATCAAGGGGTGGAGGCTACACCTTC. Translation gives CASSQESRGGGYTF.